A selection of T cell receptor beta chains follows, all from one sample in a study of T cell repertoires in cytomegalovirus infection. TCRdb recomputed calls from the reads with MiXCR, one row per CDR3 protein. The sample lists about 740,000 distinct CDR3 sequences; roughly a third were seen once. Their specific antigens are unknown. Here the sequenced sample was cultured PBMCs, taken from culture after CMV antigen stimulation. These receptors all come from a human donor in good health (CMV status not recorded). Some clones in this sample may be carry-over from other donors' samples. CDR3s leave out the opening cysteine and the closing phenylalanine or tryptophan. D genes are given only for firm matches.

j_gene | v_gene | d_gene | CDR3aa
TRBJ1-1 | TRBV7-6 | NA | ASSSDSQNTEAF
TRBJ1-6 | TRBV5-4 | TRBD1 | ASRSGTGGPLH
TRBJ1-6 | TRBV7-9 | TRBD1 | ASSSGGGNSPLH
TRBJ2-5 | TRBV7-2 | NA | ASSLAPGSIAETQY
TRBJ2-5 | TRBV7-2 | TRBD2 | ASSFAGGREETQY
TRBJ1-5 | TRBV15 | NA | ATSWVRGNNQPQH
TRBJ2-5 | TRBV3-1 | TRBD2 | ASSQDRLAGGETQY
TRBJ2-3 | TRBV7-8 | TRBD1 | ASSLFDRAGDTQY
TRBJ2-7 | TRBV11-2 | TRBD1 | ASSLVTGGEQY
TRBJ2-7 | TRBV18 | NA | ASSPGDSRREQY
TRBJ2-7 | TRBV2 | NA | ASRVGTGREQY
TRBJ2-5 | TRBV4-1 | NA | ASSSSFQETQY
TRBJ1-2 | TRBV19 | NA | ASSSNRDIDRYGYT
TRBJ2-5 | TRBV7-2 | NA | ASSLVGPETQY
TRBJ2-3 | TRBV5-1 | TRBD2 | ASSGVAGTTDTQY
TRBJ1-6 | TRBV7-9 | NA | ASSTGSRDSPLH
TRBJ1-2 | TRBV7-2 | TRBD1 | ASSFRGGGYT
TRBJ1-2 | TRBV4-1 | NA | ASSQDREEFPHRYT
TRBJ2-7 | TRBV7-2 | NA | ASSLSGGAYEQY
TRBJ1-2 | TRBV4-2 | NA | ASSHGHPNYGYT
TRBJ2-2 | TRBV27 | NA | ASRKGGRKGTGELF
TRBJ2-5 | TRBV6-8 | NA | ASSYSGPFSETQY
TRBJ2-7 | TRBV7-9 | TRBD2 | ASSPLKGTSGSSYEQY
TRBJ1-4 | TRBV4-2 | NA | ASSQGGGTNEKLF
TRBJ1-2 | TRBV2 | NA | ASSVEGWAPGYT
TRBJ2-7 | TRBV28 | NA | ASSPAVIVHEQY
TRBJ1-5 | TRBV7-2 | TRBD1 | ASSQGGANNQPQH
TRBJ1-5 | TRBV7-8 | NA | ASSSRGPRDSFQPQH
TRBJ2-2 | TRBV23-1 | TRBD2 | ASSLTRTSESGELF
TRBJ2-7 | TRBV11-2 | TRBD2 | ASRGLAGVSYEQY
TRBJ1-2 | TRBV7-6 | NA | ASSETRDGYT
TRBJ1-3 | TRBV7-2 | TRBD1 | ASSLAGQISGNTIY
TRBJ2-5 | TRBV7-9 | TRBD2 | ASSFGLAGKYQETQY
TRBJ1-2 | TRBV28 | NA | ASSLEGGYGYT
TRBJ2-1 | TRBV19 | NA | ASRERVLENEQF
TRBJ2-7 | TRBV4-1 | NA | ASSQRDLGSYEQY
TRBJ1-2 | TRBV5-4 | NA | ASSFPDRPYGYT
TRBJ2-3 | TRBV7-2 | NA | ASSPEPSTDTQY
TRBJ2-1 | TRBV6-5 | NA | ASSYSDSHNEQF
TRBJ2-7 | TRBV28 | TRBD2 | ASSLSGGVIYEQY
TRBJ1-6 | TRBV7-6 | TRBD1 | ASSSTGTYNSPLH
TRBJ2-7 | TRBV7-9 | NA | ASSPLGPFSYEQY
TRBJ1-1 | TRBV7-9 | NA | ASSFGLYMNTEAF
TRBJ1-6 | TRBV7-2 | NA | ASLRIRNSPLH
TRBJ2-7 | TRBV3-1 | NA | ASSQVFSYEQY
TRBJ2-7 | TRBV7-9 | TRBD1 | ASQGEDYEQY
TRBJ2-5 | TRBV4-2 | NA | ASSLTEGGEETQY
TRBJ1-2 | TRBV7-2 | TRBD1 | ASSQGGRDGYT
TRBJ2-2 | TRBV30 | NA | ACRGQANTGELF
TRBJ1-1 | TRBV12-3/TRBV12-4 | NA | ASRRGEAF